This T cell receptor (beta chain) stems from a study of shared clonotypes between healthy human individuals. V dropped 0 bases and J dropped 4 bases, with 7 bases sitting between them. Germline V gene lookup returns CDR1 KGHSH and CDR2 LQKENI. CDR3 size: 14 residues. Concerning this clone itself: Other DNA sequences of this sample code for an identical CDR3.

The data were produced by immunoSEQ multiplex PCR, yet TCRdb's version contains in-frame clones alone and is incomplete. The data contain some 1.5 million clones, approximately 97% of them singletons. The sequenced sample consisted of naive CD4+ T cells sorted from blood. The subset was: CD45RA+ positively selected. The TCR originated in a man aged 25 to 45 in good health. The J gene is TRBJ2-1, the V gene TRBV18; D not resolved. The CDR3 loop is CASSPPGRYNEQFF. Here the CDR3 DNA reads TGTGCCAGCTCACCACCGGGAAGGTACAATGAGCAGTTCTTC.